The 24 T cell receptor beta chains below all came from one sample that was sequenced in a study of T cells after yellow fever vaccination. One entry per CDR3 protein, called by TCRdb with MiXCR from the 5' RACE reads. The table lists 75,000 to 100,000 distinct CDR3 sequences, about 8.2% of them singletons. The material was CD8+ T cells not binding an NS4B(214-222) dextramer, sorted from PBMCs, obtained more than 14 days after the first yellow fever vaccination. These receptors were taken from a man in his late teens or twenties who received the YFV17D yellow fever vaccine.

This CDR3 is CASSPRARSGSEQYV. CDR3 sequence (DNA): TGTGCCAGCAGCCCTCGGGCCCGGTCAGGGAGCGAGCAGTACGTC. The J gene is TRBJ2-7, the V gene TRBV11-2; the D gene could be TRBD1 or TRBD2 (5 bases each). V shed 5 bases and J shed 6 bases, with 20 bases lying between them. CDR1 is SGHAT and CDR2 is FQNNGV in the germline V gene. The CDR3 has 15 amino acids.

This chain uses TRBV12-3 or TRBV12-4 with TRBJ2-1, with 7 bases identical to TRBD1. The trim removed 8 bases at V and 8 bases at J, leaving 3 bases unmatched. The CDR3 sequence is 11 residues long. The CDR3 coding sequence is TGTGCCAGCTGGGACAGTCATGAGCAGTTCTTC. It encodes CASWDSHEQFF.

The table lists this clonotype with a few counts. The V gene is TRBV5-5, the J gene TRBJ2-7; the match to TRBD2 covers 8 bases. The germline CDR1 and CDR2 sequences are SGHKS and YYEKEE (reference sequence). This CDR3 contains 18 residues. After removal of 0 bases from V and 2 bases from J, the junction contained 13 bases not matched to a gene. The DNA for the CDR3 is TGTGCCAGCAGCTTGGGGGGCCTAACTAGCGGAGCAGCCTACGAGCAGTACTTC. Its translation: CASSLGGLTSGAAYEQYF.

This clonotype was detected only a few times. The V gene is TRBV20-1, the J gene TRBJ2-2, with 7 bases aligning to TRBD2. Looked up from germline, CDR1 is DFQATT and CDR2 is SNEGSKA (reference sequence). The CDR3 has 14 residues. V trimming: 3 bases; J trimming: 2 bases; junction bases outside the gene matches: 3. CDR3 in amino acids: CSARGTTNTGELFF. CDR3 bases: TGCAGTGCTAGGGGGACTACCAACACCGGGGAGCTGTTTTTT.

The chain combines TRBV12-3 or TRBV12-4 with TRBJ2-5, with 7 bases identical to TRBD1. The CDR3 runs 14 residues. J was trimmed by 5 bases and V by 3 bases; bases with no gene match: 6. CDR3 nucleotide sequence: TGTGCCAGCAGTTTGGGACAGATGGTTGAGACCCAGTACTTC. Translated: CASSLGQMVETQYF.

The chain employs TRBV4-1 and TRBJ2-2; D unclear. The CDR3 is 15 residues long. V was cut by 0 bases and J by 7 bases, with 12 bases left in between. From germline, CDR1 is MGHRA and CDR2 YSYEKL. CDR3 protein: CASSQDLFPGGELFF. DNA for the CDR3: TGCGCCAGCAGCCAAGATCTGTTTCCCGGCGGGGAGCTGTTTTTT.

In its sample, this clonotype was seen a few times. The chain links TRBV4-1 to TRBJ2-1; 8 bases are a match to TRBD2. There are 14 residues in the CDR3. V was pared by 3 bases and J by 3 bases, with 1 base of the junction left unmatched. Germline loops: CDR1 MGHRA, CDR2 YSYEKL. The CDR3 DNA reads as TGCGCCAGCAGCCACGGGGGGGGCTACAATGAGCAGTTCTTC. Protein product: CASSHGGGYNEQFF.

V and J are TRBV7-9 and TRBJ2-3; TRBD2 matches at 9 bases. CDR1 is SEHNR, CDR2 FQNEAQ, per germline (reference sequence). The J segment lost 2 bases and the V segment lost 1 base, leaving 4 bases of the junction unmatched. The CDR3 runs to 16 residues. CDR3 coding DNA: TGTGCCAGCAGCTTAGATCTAGCGGGGATCACAGATACGCAGTATTTT. As protein: CASSLDLAGITDTQYF.

The sample holds a few counts of this clonotype. This sequence joins TRBV6-5 and TRBJ2-5; possibly TRBD1 or TRBD2 for D (6 bases each). Trimming stripped 1 base from V and 5 bases from J, with 14 bases between. The CDR3 spans 15 residues. The germline V gene has CDR1 MNHEY and CDR2 SVGAGI. CDR3 loop: CASSYFTGGGETQYF. For the CDR3, the DNA is TGTGCCAGCAGTTACTTTACAGGAGGGGGGGAGACCCAGTACTTC.

The CDR3 reads CASSSLGGAYNEQFF. CDR3 nucleotide sequence: TGTGCCAGCAGTTCCTTGGGGGGGGCATACAATGAGCAGTTCTTC. The chain links TRBV6-5 to TRBJ2-1, with D maybe TRBD2 (7 bases). From germline, CDR1 is MNHEY and CDR2 SVGAGI. The V and J ends lost 4 bases and 4 bases respectively, with 14 bases between them. The CDR3 contains 15 residues.

The rearrangement uses TRBV4-2 and TRBJ2-1; 7 bases map to TRBD1. This CDR3 has 17 amino acids. Per germline, CDR1 LGHNA and CDR2 YNFKEQ. Trimming took 0 bases from V and 8 from J; bases not matched to a gene: 13. CDR3 nucleotides: TGTGCCAGCAGCCAAGACGACTCGCCCGAAACAGGGGATGAGCAGTTCTTC. Encoded protein: CASSQDDSPETGDEQFF.

V usage is TRBV27 and J usage is TRBJ2-3; no clear D gene. V lost 6 bases and J lost 5, with 18 bases in between. The CDR3 is 15 residues long. Per germline, CDR1 MNHEY and CDR2 SMNVEV (reference sequence). The CDR3 here is CASSPLGSWGDTQYF. Written as DNA, the CDR3 is TGTGCCAGCAGCCCCCTAGGCTCCTGGGGAGATACGCAGTATTTT.

This rearrangement joins TRBV29-1 to TRBJ1-1; D remains ambiguous. Trimming pared 5 bases from V and 4 bases from J, leaving 11 bases between. Germline loops: CDR1 SQVTM, CDR2 ANQGSEA. There are 12 residues in the CDR3. The CDR3 DNA reads TGCAGCGTTCTCGGACGGCTCACTGAAGCTTTCTTT. Its protein product is CSVLGRLTEAFF.

This clonotype was seen a handful of times. The chain has TRBV4-2 and TRBJ2-7; D perhaps matches TRBD2 (5 bases). The CDR3 consists of 16 residues. Germline CDR1 reads LGHNA; CDR2 reads YNFKEQ. The ends were cut back, 0 bases at V and 2 bases at J, with 14 bases in the middle. As DNA, the CDR3 is TGTGCCAGCAGCCAAGAGGTTCTAAGCGGCGCCTACGAGCAGTACTTC. Translation gives CASSQEVLSGAYEQYF.

In its sample, this clonotype was seen many times. CDR3 sequence: CASSAADSPLHF. The DNA for the CDR3 is TGTGCCAGCAGCGCAGCAGATTCACCCCTCCACTTT. The rearrangement uses TRBV7-9 and TRBJ1-6; D gene unclear. Per germline, CDR1 SEHNR and CDR2 FQNEAQ (reference sequence). CDR3 length: 12 amino acids. Between the trimmed V and J ends, which lost 5 bases and 8 bases, there was a span of 7 bases.

The chain couples TRBV7-2 to TRBJ2-1; D unresolved. V was shortened by 1 base and J by 3 bases, with 7 bases between the two germline ends. The CDR3 is 14 amino acids. Germline V lookup: CDR1 SGHTA, CDR2 FQGNSA. CDR3: CASSLVKYYNEQFF. The CDR3 nucleotides are TGTGCCAGCAGCTTAGTGAAATACTACAATGAGCAGTTCTTC.

This clonotype was seen a few times. V usage is TRBV6-2 or TRBV6-3 and J usage is TRBJ2-7; D is undetermined. Germline V gene lookup returns CDR1 MNHEY and CDR2 SVGEGT. The germline V and J ends were trimmed by 6 bases and 4 bases, with 7 bases remaining between them. The CDR3 is made up of 11 amino acids. The CDR3 here is CASSSTYEQYV. The CDR3 DNA reads TGTGCCAGCAGCTCCACGTACGAGCAGTACGTC.

This clonotype appeared a few times. The CDR3 loop is CASSPRIGGLAGEETQYF. The CDR3 DNA follows: TGTGCCAGCAGCCCGAGGATTGGAGGACTAGCGGGGGAAGAGACCCAGTACTTC. V gene TRBV3-1 combines with J gene TRBJ2-5, with TRBD2 matching over 13 bases. Losses at the gene ends were 4 bases for V and 3 bases for J; bases not matched to a gene: 11. The germline gives CDR1 LGHDT, CDR2 YNNKEL (reference sequence). This CDR3 is built from 18 residues.

This clonotype was counted between two and nine times. V and J are TRBV5-1 and TRBJ2-7; D remains ambiguous. CDR1 is SGHRS and CDR2 is YFSETQ in the germline V gene. The CDR3 covers 12 residues. Trimming stripped 2 bases from V and 5 bases from J, with 8 bases between. As DNA, the CDR3 is TGCGCCAGCAGCTTTGGGCTCAACGAGCAGTACTTC. Protein: CASSFGLNEQYF.

This clonotype was seen more than once but under ten times. The chain links TRBV10-2 to TRBJ1-6, with no clear D. V was clipped by 0 bases and J by 2 bases, with 5 bases between them. Germline-derived CDR1 and CDR2 are WSHSY and SAAADI. The CDR3 has 15 residues. The CDR3 reads CASSESLTYNSPLHF. The CDR3 DNA reads as TGCGCCAGCAGTGAGTCGTTGACCTATAATTCACCCCTCCACTTT.

The V gene is TRBV7-3, the J gene TRBJ1-1; a possible D gene is TRBD1 (5 bases). This CDR3 spans 16 amino acids. V shed 5 bases and J shed 0 bases, with 16 bases lying between them. Germline-derived CDR1 and CDR2 are SGHTA and FQGTGA. The CDR3 region is CASSTRPTGMNTEAFF. In DNA, the CDR3 is TGTGCCAGCAGCACAAGACCTACAGGAATGAACACTGAAGCTTTCTTT.

V gene TRBV19 combines with J gene TRBJ2-7, with D perhaps matching TRBD1 or TRBD2 (5 bases each). Looked up from germline, CDR1 is LNHDA and CDR2 is SQIVND (reference sequence). The CDR3 spans 15 residues. Trimming shortened V by 9 bases and J by 2 bases, and 20 bases separated the two germline ends. The CDR3 DNA sequence: TGTGCCAGCGGGCCCCCGGGGCCAATACCCTACGAGCAGTACGTC. This sequence encodes CASGPPGPIPYEQYV.

This clonotype occurred many times. V gene TRBV10-3 combines with J gene TRBJ2-5; the D gene is possibly TRBD1 (6 bases). The CDR3 is 14 residues long. V was trimmed by 10 bases and J by 2 bases, leaving 17 bases between them. Germline V lookup: CDR1 ENHRY, CDR2 SYGVKD. CDR3 bases: TGTGCCACACAAGACAGGTCCCCACAAGAGACCCAGTACTTC. Amino acid sequence: CATQDRSPQETQYF.

This clonotype showed up just a few times. The chain couples TRBV15 to TRBJ2-1; weak D call: TRBD1 (6 bases). This CDR3 contains 15 residues. Looked up from germline, CDR1 is LNHNV and CDR2 is YYDKDF (reference sequence). Trimming removed 0 bases at V and 4 bases at J, with 10 bases between. In DNA, the CDR3 is TGTGCCACCAGCAGAGATAAGGGACAATACAATGAGCAGTTCTTC. Translation: CATSRDKGQYNEQFF.